The T cell receptor (beta chain) under discussion was sequenced for a study of blood T cell repertoires in COVID-19 (dated by TCRdb to the early 2020s). Concerning the study at large: The collaborator samples originated in the United States, Italy and Spain and spanned the acute and convalescent phases of COVID-19. Deeply sampled blood TCRbeta repertoires from subjects exposed to, actively infected with, or recovered from COVID-19 were included in the dataset. Where available, HLA class I and class II types were obtained from metadata supplied by the sample provider rather than from assay-based typing. The repertoires were made available in a free public database intended to serve as a resource for research on the immune response to SARS-CoV-2. The material from the prospective study consisted of cDNA or gDNA derived from T cells, B-cell-depleted T cells, or PBMCs. Nearly every sample came with metadata listing a de-identified subject ID, COVID-19 status, age in years and sex. Samples came from the ongoing ImmuneRACE study (first 160 participants) plus 1,254 subjects from 6 global collaborators.

The immunoSEQ Assay, a bias-controlled multiplex PCR, was used to amplify TCRbeta CDR3 regions from genomic DNA. In the original analysis: The number of nucleated cells in each sample was estimated from the amplification of reference gene primers within the assay. To quantify the absolute abundance of each unique TCRbeta CDR3 rearrangement, sequence reads were collapsed and filtered. Productive Simpson clonality was computed per sample as the square root of Simpson's diversity index over productive rearrangements. TCRdb obtained this table from immuneACCESS and retained in-frame rearrangements with V and J assigned. These tables miss some clones; where compared with another copy, unresolved V genes account for less than half of the shortfall, and the remainder is unexplained. Clone size and the V and J calls come from that table; the DNA yielded D and trimming. The sample table contains nearly 200,000 clones; only one count was recorded for approximately 91% of them. The ten largest account for roughly 5.6% of the sample.

General findings and caveats noted by the study authors: The amount of clinical and demographic metadata varied by source and participant and was provided uncurated.

Concerning this clone itself: Its antigen remains undetermined. Base qualities are missing; no much larger clone stands one base away.

From its cysteine to its phenylalanine, the CDR3 spans 13 amino acids. Left in the record is the CDR3 DNA by itself, 39 bases read in frame from the first base. CDR1 and CDR2 (SGHTS, YDEGEE) derive from the germline V gene. V is cut by 2 bases and J by 4 bases, and the space between the germline ends is 9 bases. Samples from volunteer blood donors who had recovered from COVID-19 were contributed by a second Seattle source. Whole blood was collected in K2EDTA tubes by collaborating institutions according to the institutions' own protocols. For TCRbeta analysis, collaborators shipped samples as frozen whole blood, isolated PBMCs, or DNA extracted from either of those sample types.

Sequencing input: peripheral blood. Here the chain combines TRBV5-8 and TRBJ2-5; there is no confident call for the D gene. The receptor comes from a woman in her forties who had recovered from COVID-19. For the CDR3, the sequence is CASSFGLRETQYF. The DNA reads as follows: TGTGCCAGCAGCTTTGGTCTACGAGAGACCCAGTACTTC.